The 21 T cell receptor beta chains below were found in one sample sequenced in a study of blood T cell repertoires in COVID-19. Clones were read by immunoSEQ multiplex PCR, and TCRdb kept only the in-frame ones, dropping some. The data hold roughly 64,000 clones, with more than 60% observed a single time. The source material was peripheral blood. The receptors stem from a human donor in a cohort sampled during active COVID-19.

V usage is TRBV21-1 and J usage is TRBJ2-1; the table gives TRBD1 as D, unverified against the DNA. TRBV21-1 is described as a pseudogene. The CDR3 totals 17 residues. This CDR3 reads CASSSRPGQGTYNEQFF. For the CDR3, the DNA is TGTGCCAGCAGCAGCCGTCCGGGACAGGGGACCTACAATGAGCAGTTCTTC.

CDR3 residues: CASSVGLAGVGELFF. The CDR3 coding sequence is TGTGCCAGCAGCGTCGGCCTAGCGGGTGTCGGGGAGCTGTTTTTT. J is TRBJ2-2 and V is TRBV9, with 8 bases lining up with TRBD2. The germline gives CDR1 SGDLS, CDR2 YYNGEE. J lost 7 bases, V lost 2 bases, and 7 bases had no gene match. This CDR3 contains 15 residues.

This clone was seen just once. The chain recombines TRBV21-1 with TRBJ2-3; TRBD2, the table's D call, lacks a check against the DNA. TRBV21-1 is deemed a pseudogene. There are 16 residues in the CDR3. CDR3 sequence: CASSKASRGATDTQYF. CDR3 coding DNA: TGTGCCAGCAGCAAAGCAAGTCGGGGGGCCACAGATACGCAGTATTTT.

This clone was seen a few times. This chain connects TRBV11-2 to TRBJ2-7; maybe TRBD1 (6 bases). CDR3 length equals 14 residues. V was clipped by 5 bases and J by 4 bases, with 15 bases between them. Germline assignment: CDR1 SGHAT and CDR2 FQNNGV. The DNA of the CDR3 is TGTGCCAGCAGCCGCCCGGGACATATTTACGAGCAGTACTTC. The encoded protein is CASSRPGHIYEQYF.

The CDR3 nucleotides read TGTGCCAGTAGTATTATGGGACAGGGGGGGGAAAGGACTGAAGCTTTCTTT. It encodes CASSIMGQGGERTEAFF. This chain connects TRBV19 to TRBJ1-1; TRBD1 aligns across 11 bases. CDR1 is LNHDA, CDR2 SQIVND, per germline (reference sequence). The CDR3 runs to 17 residues. V lost 3 bases, J lost 5 bases, and 11 bases stayed unmatched.

Comment on this clone: A read error may produce the germline difference seen at one junction end. J is TRBJ2-1 and V is TRBV7-7, with 11 bases matching TRBD2. There are 15 residues in the CDR3. Germline CDR1 SSHAT, CDR2 FNYEAQ (reference sequence). The CDR3 DNA sequence: TGTGCTAGCAGCTTAGCGGGGGGGCGCTACAATGAGCAGTTCTTC. It specifies CASSLAGGRYNEQFF. The complete variable domain, with remaining parts taken from reference TRBV7-7 and TRBJ2-1, reads GAGVSQSPRYKVTKRGQDVTLRCDPISSHATLYWYQQALGQGPEFLTYFNYEAQPDKSGLPSDRFSAERPEGSISTLTIQRTEQRDSAMYRCASSLAGGRYNEQFFGPGTRLTVL.

This clone was observed a single time. The chain uses TRBV7-3 and TRBJ2-1; 7 nucleotides line up with TRBD1. The trim removed 3 bases at V and 4 bases at J, leaving 6 bases unmatched. CDR3 length equals 15 residues. Germline CDR1 and CDR2: SGHTA and FQGTGA. The CDR3 DNA reads TGTGCCAGCAGCTTGTCCGGGACAGAGTACAATGAGCAGTTCTTC. The encoded protein is CASSLSGTEYNEQFF.

Only a few counts were recorded for this clone. This chain connects TRBV9 to TRBJ1-2; a possible D gene is TRBD1 (6 bases). V gave up 4 bases and J gave up 4 bases, with 14 bases separating them. This CDR3 contains 14 residues. The germline V gene encodes CDR1 SGDLS and CDR2 YYNGEE. The CDR3 nucleotides read TGTGCCAGCAGCAAGGACAGTCCTACCTATGGCTACACCTTC. Residues: CASSKDSPTYGYTF.

This clone was counted ten times or more. This chain links TRBV30 with TRBJ1-2; D call uncertain. The CDR3 sequence is 14 residues long. CDR1 GTSNPN and CDR2 SVGIG come from the germline V gene (reference sequence). V was clipped by 0 bases and J by 6 bases, with 14 bases between them. In nucleotides, the CDR3 is TGTGCCTGGAGTGTCGGCAACAACTACCATGGCTACACCTTC. Protein sequence: CAWSVGNNYHGYTF.

The genes are TRBV29-1 and TRBJ2-7, with TRBD1 matching over 10 bases. The CDR3 contains 12 residues. The J segment lost 6 bases and the V segment lost 6 bases, leaving 5 bases of the junction unmatched. From germline, CDR1 is SQVTM and CDR2 ANQGSEA. The CDR3 loop reads CSVVGTGVEQYF. The CDR3, as DNA: TGCAGCGTAGTCGGGACAGGGGTCGAGCAGTACTTC.

The chain combines TRBV10-1 with TRBJ2-3; D not certain. CDR1 is WNHNN, CDR2 SYGVQD, per germline (reference sequence). Trimming shortened V by 4 bases and J by 1 base, and 6 bases separated the two germline ends. The CDR3 spans 13 residues. For the CDR3, the DNA is TGCGCCAGCAGTGTCTCAGGCACAGATACGCAGTATTTT. It encodes CASSVSGTDTQYF.

CDR3 nucleotides: TGTGCCAGCAGCAAACAGGGGGAGTACACTGAAGCTTTCTTT. Amino acid sequence: CASSKQGEYTEAFF. This chain uses TRBV6-5 with TRBJ1-1; 8 bases agree with TRBD1. The germline V gene encodes CDR1 MNHEY and CDR2 SVGAGI. The CDR3 totals 14 residues. V shed 6 bases and J 3 bases; nucleotides not matched to a gene: 6.

The chain links TRBV7-3 to TRBJ2-2, with D maybe TRBD1 (7 bases). The length of the CDR3 is 14 residues. The germline CDR1 and CDR2 sequences are SGHTA and FQGTGA. V lost 5 bases and J 6 bases, leaving 13 bases between the germline ends. The CDR3 here is CASSPGGRPGELFF. The CDR3 coding sequence is TGTGCCAGCAGCCCAGGGGGGCGCCCCGGGGAGCTGTTTTTT. The full variable domain, rest sourced from reference TRBV7-3 and TRBJ2-2, is GAGVSQTPSNKVTEKGKYVELRCDPISGHTALYWYRQSLGQGPEFLIYFQGTGAADDSGLPNDRFFAVRPEGSVSTLKIQRTERGDSAVYLCASSPGGRPGELFFGEGSRLTVL.

V is TRBV15 and J is TRBJ2-2, with D possibly being TRBD1 (5 bases). Trimming pared 0 bases from V and 0 bases from J, leaving 17 bases between. The CDR3 spans 19 residues. Germline V gene lookup returns CDR1 LNHNV and CDR2 YYDKDF (reference sequence). The DNA for the CDR3 is TGTGCCACCAGCAGAGATAATGGCAGGGTTTCAGCGAACACCGGGGAGCTGTTTTTT. It specifies CATSRDNGRVSANTGELFF.

This clone showed up just a few times. This chain links TRBV5-1 with TRBJ2-5; 7 nucleotides line up with TRBD2. The CDR3 extends over 14 amino acids. V shed 4 bases, J shed 5 bases, and the junction held 8 bases outside the gene matches. Germline lookup yields CDR1 SGHRS and CDR2 YFSETQ. Written as DNA, the CDR3 is TGCGCCAGCAGCGACGGCCGGGGGGTGGAGACCCAGTACTTC. This codes for CASSDGRGVETQYF. The full variable domain, with the rest looked up from reference TRBV5-1 and TRBJ2-5, is KAGVTQTPRYLIKTRGQQVTLSCSPISGHRSVSWYQQTPGQGLQFLFEYFSETQRNKGNFPGRFSGRQFSNSRSEMNVSTLELGDSALYLCASSDGRGVETQYFGPGTRLLVL.

The chain is built from TRBV10-3 and TRBJ2-3, with 9 bases that match TRBD2. Germline V gene lookup returns CDR1 ENHRY and CDR2 SYGVKD. V shed 10 bases and J 0 bases; nucleotides not matched to a gene: 17. The CDR3 consists of 18 residues. The CDR3 DNA follows: TGTGCCACCAGCCAAGCGGGGGGCCTTAAAACGAGCACAGATACGCAGTATTTT. Translating it yields CATSQAGGLKTSTDTQYF.

This chain connects TRBV30 to TRBJ2-3, with TRBD1 matching 9 bases. From germline, CDR1 is GTSNPN and CDR2 SVGIG (reference sequence). With V trimmed by 1 base and J by 2 bases, 13 bases remained unmatched. This CDR3 region has 18 residues. CDR3 in amino acids: CAWSATTGTGLNTDTQYF. DNA for the CDR3: TGTGCCTGGAGTGCGACAACAGGGACAGGGTTGAACACAGATACGCAGTATTTT.

CDR3 region: CASSSTGPGTEAFF. The CDR3 DNA follows: TGTGCCAGCAGCTCCACAGGGCCGGGGACTGAAGCTTTCTTT. The genes are TRBV11-3 and TRBJ1-1, with a possible D match to TRBD1 (6 bases). The CDR3 consists of 14 residues. CDR1 is SGHNT, CDR2 YENEEA, per germline. The V end lost 4 bases, the J end lost 5 bases, and 14 bases lay between the germline ends.

The V call is TRBV29-1, the J call TRBJ1-2, with a tentative D call TRBD1 (5 bases). V lost 4 bases, J lost 4 bases, and 25 bases lay in between. CDR1 and CDR2 (germline): SQVTM, ANQGSEA. This CDR3 comprises 17 residues. The CDR3 region is CSVAAMGGKSTSYGYTF. CDR3 nucleotides: TGCAGCGTTGCCGCCATGGGGGGGAAGTCAACTAGCTATGGCTACACCTTC.

The chain employs TRBV19 and TRBJ1-6, with TRBD1 matching 10 bases. The germline gives CDR1 LNHDA, CDR2 SQIVND (reference sequence). The V gene end was trimmed by 4 bases and the J gene end by 2 bases; junction bases not matched to a gene: 8. The CDR3 has 18 residues. The CDR3 sequence: CASSRSSDRGTYNSPLHF. CDR3 DNA sequence: TGTGCCAGTAGTAGGTCGTCGGACAGGGGGACCTATAATTCACCCCTCCACTTT.

The chain couples TRBV7-9 to TRBJ2-2; 7 bases line up with TRBD1. Germline assignment: CDR1 SEHNR and CDR2 FQNEAQ (reference sequence). There are 16 residues in the CDR3. V lost 5 bases, J lost 3 bases, and 9 bases stayed unmatched. CDR3 protein: CASSLWGTGDTGELFF. The CDR3 bases are TGTGCCAGCAGCCTATGGGGAACAGGGGACACCGGGGAGCTGTTTTTT. Together with reference TRBV7-9 and TRBJ2-2, the CDR3 gives the full variable domain: DTGVSQNPRHKITKRGQNVTFRCDPISEHNRLYWYRQTLGQGPEFLTYFQNEAQLEKSRLLSDRFSAERPKGSFSTLEIQRTEQGDSAMYLCASSLWGTGDTGELFFGEGSRLTVL.